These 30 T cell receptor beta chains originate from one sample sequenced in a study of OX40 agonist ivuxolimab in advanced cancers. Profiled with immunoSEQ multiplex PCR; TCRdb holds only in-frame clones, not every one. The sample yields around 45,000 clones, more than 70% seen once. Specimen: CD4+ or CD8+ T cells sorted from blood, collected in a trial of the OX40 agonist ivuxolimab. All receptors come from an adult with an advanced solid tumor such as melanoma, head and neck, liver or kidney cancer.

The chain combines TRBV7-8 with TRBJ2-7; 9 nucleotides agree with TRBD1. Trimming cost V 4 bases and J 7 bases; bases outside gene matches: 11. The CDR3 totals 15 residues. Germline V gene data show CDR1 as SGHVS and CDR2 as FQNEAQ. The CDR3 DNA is TGTGCCAGCAGCTACAGATTGGACAGGGGATGGGAGCAGTACTTC. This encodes CASSYRLDRGWEQYF.

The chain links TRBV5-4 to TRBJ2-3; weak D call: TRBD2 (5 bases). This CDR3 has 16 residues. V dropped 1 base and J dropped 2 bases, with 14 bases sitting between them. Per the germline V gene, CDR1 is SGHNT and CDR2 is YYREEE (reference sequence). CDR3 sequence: CASSLIGVLITDTQYF. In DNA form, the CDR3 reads TGTGCCAGCAGCTTGATCGGGGTTTTAATCACAGATACGCAGTATTTT.

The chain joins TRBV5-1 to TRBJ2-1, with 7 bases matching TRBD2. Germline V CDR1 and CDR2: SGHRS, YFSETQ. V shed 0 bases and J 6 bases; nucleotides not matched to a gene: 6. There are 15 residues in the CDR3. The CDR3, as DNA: TGCGCCAGCAGCTTGGGGCCGGGAGGTCTCAATGAGCAGTTCTTC. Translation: CASSLGPGGLNEQFF.

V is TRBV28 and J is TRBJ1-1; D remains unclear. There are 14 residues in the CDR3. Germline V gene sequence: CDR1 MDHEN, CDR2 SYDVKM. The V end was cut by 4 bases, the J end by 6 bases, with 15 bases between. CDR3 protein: CASSYRTELAEAFF. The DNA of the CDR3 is TGTGCCAGCAGTTACCGGACGGAGCTTGCTGAAGCTTTCTTT.

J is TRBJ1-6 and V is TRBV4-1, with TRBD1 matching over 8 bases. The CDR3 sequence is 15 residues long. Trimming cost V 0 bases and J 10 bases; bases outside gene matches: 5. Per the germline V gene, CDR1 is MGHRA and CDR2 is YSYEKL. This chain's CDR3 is CASSQDQGAYSPLHF. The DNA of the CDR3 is TGCGCCAGCAGCCAAGATCAGGGGGCATACTCACCCCTCCACTTT.

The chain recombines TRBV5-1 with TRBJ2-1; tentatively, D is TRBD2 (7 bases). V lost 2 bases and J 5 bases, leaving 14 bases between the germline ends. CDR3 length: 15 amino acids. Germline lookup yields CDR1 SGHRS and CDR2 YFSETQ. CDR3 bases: TGCGCCAGCAGCTTTCGCCCGGGGGGCGACAATGAGCAGTTCTTC. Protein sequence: CASSFRPGGDNEQFF.

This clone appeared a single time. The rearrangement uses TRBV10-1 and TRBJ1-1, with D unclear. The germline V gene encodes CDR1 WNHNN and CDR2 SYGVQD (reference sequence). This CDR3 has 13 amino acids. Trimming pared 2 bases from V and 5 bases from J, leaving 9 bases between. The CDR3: CASSEMGSTEAFF. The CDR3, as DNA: TGCGCCAGCAGTGAGATGGGATCAACTGAAGCTTTCTTT.

The CDR3 DNA reads TGTGCCAGCAGTTTGGGGACCCCCAGCCAGCAGTTCTTC. It specifies CASSLGTPSQQFF. The rearrangement links TRBV27 to TRBJ2-1; D is tentatively TRBD1 or TRBD2 (5 bases each). This CDR3 contains 13 residues. Trimming pared 3 bases from V and 11 bases from J, leaving 14 bases between. Germline values: CDR1 MNHEY, CDR2 SMNVEV (reference sequence).

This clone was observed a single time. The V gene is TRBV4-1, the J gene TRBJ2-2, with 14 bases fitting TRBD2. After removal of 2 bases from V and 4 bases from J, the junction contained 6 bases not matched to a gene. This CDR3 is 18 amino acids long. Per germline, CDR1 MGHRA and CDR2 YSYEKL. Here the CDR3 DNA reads TGCGCCAGCAGCCAAACGACTAGCGGGGGGGCGGGCACCGGGGAGCTGTTTTTT. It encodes CASSQTTSGGAGTGELFF.

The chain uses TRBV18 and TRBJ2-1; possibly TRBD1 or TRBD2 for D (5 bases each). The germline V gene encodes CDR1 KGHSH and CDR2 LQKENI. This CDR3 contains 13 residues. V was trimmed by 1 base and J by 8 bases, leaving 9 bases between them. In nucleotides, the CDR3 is TGTGCCAGCTCACCACGGGGGAACCATGAGCAGTTCTTC. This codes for CASSPRGNHEQFF.

CDR3 amino acids: CASSLALGTEAFF. The CDR3 DNA sequence: TGTGCCAGCAGTTTAGCTTTGGGCACTGAAGCTTTCTTT. This chain connects TRBV27 to TRBJ1-1; D gene uncertain. The V end was cut by 2 bases, the J end by 4 bases, with 8 bases between. Per germline, CDR1 MNHEY and CDR2 SMNVEV (reference sequence). The CDR3 has 13 residues.

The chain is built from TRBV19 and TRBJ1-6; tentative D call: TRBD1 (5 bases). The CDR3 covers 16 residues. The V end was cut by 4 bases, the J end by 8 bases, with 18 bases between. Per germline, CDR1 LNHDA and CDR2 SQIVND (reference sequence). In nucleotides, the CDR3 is TGTGCCAGTAGTACCTCTTCGCCAGGGTTGGATTCACCCCTCCACTTT. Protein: CASSTSSPGLDSPLHF.

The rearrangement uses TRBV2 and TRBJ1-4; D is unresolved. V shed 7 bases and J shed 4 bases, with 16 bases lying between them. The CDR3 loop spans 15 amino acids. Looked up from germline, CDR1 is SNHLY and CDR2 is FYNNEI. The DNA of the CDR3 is TGTGCCAGCACCCAGGCGCTGGCACTTAATGAAAAACTGTTTTTT. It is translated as CASTQALALNEKLFF.

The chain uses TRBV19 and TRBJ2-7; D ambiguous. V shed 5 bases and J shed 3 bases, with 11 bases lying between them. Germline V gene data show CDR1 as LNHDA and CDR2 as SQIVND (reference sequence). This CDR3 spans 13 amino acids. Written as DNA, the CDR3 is TGTGCCAGTAGTTTCGGCACTAACTACGAGCAGTACGTC. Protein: CASSFGTNYEQYV.

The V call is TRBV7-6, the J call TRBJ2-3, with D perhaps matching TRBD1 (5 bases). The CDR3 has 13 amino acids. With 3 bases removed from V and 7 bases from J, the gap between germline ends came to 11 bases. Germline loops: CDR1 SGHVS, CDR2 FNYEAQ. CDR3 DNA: TGTGCCAGCAGCTTCGGACACTTCAATACGCAGTATTTT. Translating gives CASSFGHFNTQYF. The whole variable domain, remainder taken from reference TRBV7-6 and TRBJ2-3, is GAGVSQSPRYKVTKRGQDVALRCDPISGHVSLYWYRQALGQGPEFLTYFNYEAQQDKSGLPNDRFSAERPEGSISTLTIQRTEQRDSAMYRCASSFGHFNTQYFGPGTRLTVL.

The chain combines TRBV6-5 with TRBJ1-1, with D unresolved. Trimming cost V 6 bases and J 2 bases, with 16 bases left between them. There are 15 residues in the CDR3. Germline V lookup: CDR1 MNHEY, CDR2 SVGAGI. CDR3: CASSPTAYLNTEAFF. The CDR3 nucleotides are TGTGCCAGCAGCCCCACAGCCTACCTAAACACTGAAGCTTTCTTT.

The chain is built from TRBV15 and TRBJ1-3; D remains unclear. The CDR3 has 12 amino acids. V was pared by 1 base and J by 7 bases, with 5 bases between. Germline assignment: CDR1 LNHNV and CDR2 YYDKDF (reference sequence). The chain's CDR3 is CATSRVGNTIYF. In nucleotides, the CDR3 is TGTGCCACCAGCAGAGTAGGGAACACCATATATTTT.

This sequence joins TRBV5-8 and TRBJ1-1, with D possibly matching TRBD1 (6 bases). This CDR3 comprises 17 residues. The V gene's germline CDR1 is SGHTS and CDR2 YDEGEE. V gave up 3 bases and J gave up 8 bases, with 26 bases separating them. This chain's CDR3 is CASSSPSSGDEVKEAFF. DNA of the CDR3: TGTGCCAGCAGCTCACCCTCTTCAGGGGACGAAGTAAAGGAAGCTTTCTTT.

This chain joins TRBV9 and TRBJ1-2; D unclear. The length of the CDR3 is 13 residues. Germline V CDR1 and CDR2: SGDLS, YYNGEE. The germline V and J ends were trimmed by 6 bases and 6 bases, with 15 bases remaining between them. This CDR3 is CASTLGFENGYTF. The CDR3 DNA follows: TGTGCCAGCACCCTCGGGTTTGAGAATGGCTACACCTTC.

The CDR3 spells CASSGGTSGTFLNYEQYF. The CDR3 nucleotides read TGTGCCAGCAGCGGTGGGACTAGCGGGACCTTTTTAAACTACGAGCAGTACTTC. The J gene is TRBJ2-7, the V gene TRBV11-2; 13 nucleotides align to TRBD2. Germline V gives CDR1 SGHAT, CDR2 FQNNGV. With V trimmed by 5 bases and J by 3 bases, 13 bases remained unmatched. The CDR3 is made up of 18 amino acids.

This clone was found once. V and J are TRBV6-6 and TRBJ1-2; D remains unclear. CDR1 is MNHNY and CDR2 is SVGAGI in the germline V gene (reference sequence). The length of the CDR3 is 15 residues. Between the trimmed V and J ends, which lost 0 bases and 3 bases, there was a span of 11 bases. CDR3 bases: TGTGCCAGCAGTTACTCGACACGGAACTACTATGGCTACACCTTC. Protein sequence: CASSYSTRNYYGYTF.

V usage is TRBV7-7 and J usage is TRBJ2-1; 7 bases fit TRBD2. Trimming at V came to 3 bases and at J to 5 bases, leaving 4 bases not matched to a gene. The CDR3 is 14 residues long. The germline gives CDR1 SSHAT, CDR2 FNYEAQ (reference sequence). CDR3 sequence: CASSFGRGDNEQFF. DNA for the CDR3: TGTGCCAGCAGCTTCGGTCGGGGGGACAATGAGCAGTTCTTC.

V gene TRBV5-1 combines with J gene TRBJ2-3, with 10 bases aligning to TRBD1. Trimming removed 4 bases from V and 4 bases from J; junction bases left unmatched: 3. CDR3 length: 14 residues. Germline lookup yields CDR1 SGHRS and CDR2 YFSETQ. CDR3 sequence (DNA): TGCGCCAGCAGCCCCGGGACAGGGGCAGATACGCAGTATTTT. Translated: CASSPGTGADTQYF.

The CDR3 spells CASTSGSEQFF. For the CDR3, the DNA is TGTGCCAGCACTAGCGGAAGTGAGCAGTTCTTC. This chain joins TRBV7-2 and TRBJ2-1; TRBD2 agrees at 7 bases. There are 11 residues in the CDR3. J gave up 9 bases and V 7 bases, and 3 bases lay outside the gene matches. CDR1 and CDR2 from the germline V gene are SGHTA and FQGNSA.

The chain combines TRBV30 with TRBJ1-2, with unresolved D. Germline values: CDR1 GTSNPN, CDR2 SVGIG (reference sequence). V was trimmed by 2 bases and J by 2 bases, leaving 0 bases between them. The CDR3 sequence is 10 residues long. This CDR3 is CAWSNYGYTF. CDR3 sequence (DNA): TGTGCCTGGAGTAACTATGGCTACACCTTC.

CDR3 amino acids: CASRGLGEETQYF. The CDR3 coding sequence is TGTGCCAGCAGGGGGCTAGGGGAAGAGACCCAGTACTTC. The rearrangement links TRBV9 to TRBJ2-5; possible D gene TRBD1, 5 bases. CDR1 and CDR2 (germline): SGDLS, YYNGEE. There are 13 residues in the CDR3. V was cut by 5 bases and J by 3 bases, with 11 bases left in between. The entire variable domain, with the rest obtained from reference TRBV9 and TRBJ2-5, is as follows: DSGVTQTPKHLITATGQRVTLRCSPRSGDLSVYWYQQSLDQGLQFLIQYYNGEERAKGNILERFSAQQFPDLHSELNLSSLELGDSALYFCASRGLGEETQYFGPGTRLLVL.

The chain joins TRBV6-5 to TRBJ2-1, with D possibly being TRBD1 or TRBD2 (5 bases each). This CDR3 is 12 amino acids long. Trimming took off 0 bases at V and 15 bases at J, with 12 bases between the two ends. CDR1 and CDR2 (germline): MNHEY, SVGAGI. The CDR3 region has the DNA TGTGCCAGCAGTTACTCGGGGGAATTGCCGTTCTTC. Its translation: CASSYSGELPFF.

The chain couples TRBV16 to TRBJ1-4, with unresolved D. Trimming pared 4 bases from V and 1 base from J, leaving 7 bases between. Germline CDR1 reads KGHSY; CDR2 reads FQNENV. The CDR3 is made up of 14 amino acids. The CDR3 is CASSPEGTNEKLFF. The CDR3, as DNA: TGTGCCAGCAGCCCAGAGGGAACTAATGAAAAACTGTTTTTT.

The DNA of the CDR3 is TGTGCCAGCAGTGGGACAGGTTTCTACGAGCAGTACGTC. Translation gives CASSGTGFYEQYV. V usage is TRBV6-1 and J usage is TRBJ2-7; TRBD1 aligns across 7 bases. J gave up 3 bases and V 4 bases, and 3 bases lay outside the gene matches. Germline values: CDR1 MNHNS, CDR2 SASEGT. The CDR3 contains 13 residues.

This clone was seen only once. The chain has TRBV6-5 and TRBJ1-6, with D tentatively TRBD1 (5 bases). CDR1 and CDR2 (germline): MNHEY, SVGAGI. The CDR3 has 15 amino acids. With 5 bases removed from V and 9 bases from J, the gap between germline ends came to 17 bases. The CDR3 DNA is TGTGCCAGCAGTGTCTCGACAGTTCTGGCTTCACCCCTCCACTTT. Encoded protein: CASSVSTVLASPLHF.